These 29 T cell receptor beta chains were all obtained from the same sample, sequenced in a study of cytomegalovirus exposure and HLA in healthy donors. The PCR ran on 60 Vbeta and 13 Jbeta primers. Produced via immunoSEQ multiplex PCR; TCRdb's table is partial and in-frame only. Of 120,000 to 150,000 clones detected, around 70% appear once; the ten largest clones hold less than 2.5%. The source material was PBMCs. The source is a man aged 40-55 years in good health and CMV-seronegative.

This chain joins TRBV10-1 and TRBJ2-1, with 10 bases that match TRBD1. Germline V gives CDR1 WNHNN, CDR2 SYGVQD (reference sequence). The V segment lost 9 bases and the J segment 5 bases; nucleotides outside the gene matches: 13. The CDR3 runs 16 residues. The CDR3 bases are TGCGCCAGTAAGCCCCCCAGGGACAGGGGTCACAATGAGCAGTTCTTC. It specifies CASKPPRDRGHNEQFF.

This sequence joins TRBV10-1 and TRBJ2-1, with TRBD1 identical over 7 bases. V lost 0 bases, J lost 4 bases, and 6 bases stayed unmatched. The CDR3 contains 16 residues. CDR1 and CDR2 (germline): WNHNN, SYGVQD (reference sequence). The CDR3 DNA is TGCGCCAGCAGTGAGTCGCGCAGGGGGTCTTACAATGAGCAGTTCTTC. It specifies CASSESRRGSYNEQFF.

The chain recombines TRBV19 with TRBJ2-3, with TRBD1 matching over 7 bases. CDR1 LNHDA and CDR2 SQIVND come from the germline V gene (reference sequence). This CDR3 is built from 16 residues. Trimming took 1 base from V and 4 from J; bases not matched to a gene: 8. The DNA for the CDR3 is TGTGCCAGTAGTATAGGAGGGGGCGAGGGTCCAGATACGCAGTATTTT. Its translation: CASSIGGGEGPDTQYF. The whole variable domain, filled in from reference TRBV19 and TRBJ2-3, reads DGGITQSPKYLFRKEGQNVTLSCEQNLNHDAMYWYRQDPGQGLRLIYYSQIVNDFQKGDIAEGYSVSREKKESFPLTVTSAQKNPTAFYLCASSIGGGEGPDTQYFGPGTRLTVL.

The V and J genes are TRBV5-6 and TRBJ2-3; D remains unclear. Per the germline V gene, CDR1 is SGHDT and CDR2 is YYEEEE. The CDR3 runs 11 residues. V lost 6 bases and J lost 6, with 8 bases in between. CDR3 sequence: CASTFGDTQYF. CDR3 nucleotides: TGTGCCAGCACCTTCGGGGATACGCAGTATTTT.

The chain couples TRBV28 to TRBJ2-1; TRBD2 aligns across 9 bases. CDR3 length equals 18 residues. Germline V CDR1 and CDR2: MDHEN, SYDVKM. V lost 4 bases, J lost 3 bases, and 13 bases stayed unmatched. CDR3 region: CASSSAFPTSGLYNEQFF. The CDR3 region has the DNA TGTGCCAGCAGTTCCGCCTTCCCGACTAGCGGACTCTACAATGAGCAGTTCTTC.

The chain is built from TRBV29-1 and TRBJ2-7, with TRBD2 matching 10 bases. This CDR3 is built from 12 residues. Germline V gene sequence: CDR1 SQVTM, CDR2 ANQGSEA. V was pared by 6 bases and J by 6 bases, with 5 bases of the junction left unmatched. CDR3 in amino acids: CSVRLAGGEQYF. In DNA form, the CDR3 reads TGCAGCGTGCGACTAGCGGGCGGCGAGCAGTACTTC.

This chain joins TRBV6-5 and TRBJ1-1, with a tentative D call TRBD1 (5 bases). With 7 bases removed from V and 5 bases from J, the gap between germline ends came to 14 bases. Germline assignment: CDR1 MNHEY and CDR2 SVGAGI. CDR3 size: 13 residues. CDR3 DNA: TGTGCCAGCATTCCCCTAGGGGCAACTGAAGCTTTCTTT. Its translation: CASIPLGATEAFF.

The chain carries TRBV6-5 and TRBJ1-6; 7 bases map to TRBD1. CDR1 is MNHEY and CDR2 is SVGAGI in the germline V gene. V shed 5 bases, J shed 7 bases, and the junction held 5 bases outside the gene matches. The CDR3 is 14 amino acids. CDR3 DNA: TGTGCCAGCAGTCGGGACAGCAGGAATTCACCCCTCCACTTT. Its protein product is CASSRDSRNSPLHF.

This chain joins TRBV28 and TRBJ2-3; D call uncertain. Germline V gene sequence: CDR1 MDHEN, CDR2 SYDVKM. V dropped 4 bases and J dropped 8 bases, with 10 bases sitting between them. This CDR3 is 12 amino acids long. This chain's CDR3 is CASSSSLRTQYF. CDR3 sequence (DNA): TGTGCCAGCAGTTCCTCCCTTCGTACGCAGTATTTT.

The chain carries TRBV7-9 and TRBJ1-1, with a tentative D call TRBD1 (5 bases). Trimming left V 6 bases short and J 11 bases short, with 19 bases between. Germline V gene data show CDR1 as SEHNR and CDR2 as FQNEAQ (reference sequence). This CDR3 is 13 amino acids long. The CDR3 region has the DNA TGTGCCAGCAGTGACAGTTACGATTGGTTGGCTTTCTTT. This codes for CASSDSYDWLAFF.

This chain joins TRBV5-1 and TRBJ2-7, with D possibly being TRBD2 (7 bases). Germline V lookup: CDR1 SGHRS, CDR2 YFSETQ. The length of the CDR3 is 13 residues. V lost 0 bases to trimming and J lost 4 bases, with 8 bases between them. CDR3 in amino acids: CASSLEGGYEQYF. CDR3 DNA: TGCGCCAGCAGCTTGGAGGGGGGGTACGAGCAGTACTTC.

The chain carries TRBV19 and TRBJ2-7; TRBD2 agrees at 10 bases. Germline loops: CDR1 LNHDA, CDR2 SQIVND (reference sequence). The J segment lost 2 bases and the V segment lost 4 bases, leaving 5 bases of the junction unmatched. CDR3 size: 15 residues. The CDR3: CASSTISGGAYEQYF. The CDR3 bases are TGTGCCAGTAGTACCATAAGCGGGGGGGCCTACGAGCAGTACTTC.

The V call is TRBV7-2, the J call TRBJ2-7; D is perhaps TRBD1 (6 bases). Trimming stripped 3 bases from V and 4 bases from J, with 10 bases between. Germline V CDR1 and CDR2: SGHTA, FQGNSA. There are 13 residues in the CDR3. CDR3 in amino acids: CASSLGHGYEQYF. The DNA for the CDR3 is TGTGCCAGCAGCTTGGGACACGGATACGAGCAGTACTTC.

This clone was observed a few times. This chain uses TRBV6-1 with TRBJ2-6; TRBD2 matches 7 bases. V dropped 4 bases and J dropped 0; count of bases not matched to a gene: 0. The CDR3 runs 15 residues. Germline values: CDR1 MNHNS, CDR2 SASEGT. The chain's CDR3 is CASSGTSSGANVLTF. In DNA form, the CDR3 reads TGTGCCAGCAGTGGGACTAGCTCTGGGGCCAACGTCCTGACTTTC.

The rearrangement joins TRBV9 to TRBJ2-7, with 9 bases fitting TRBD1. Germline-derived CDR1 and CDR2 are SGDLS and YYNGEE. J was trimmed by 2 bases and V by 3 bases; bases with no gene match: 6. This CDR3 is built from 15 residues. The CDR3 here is CASSALGTGTYEQYF. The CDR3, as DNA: TGTGCCAGCAGCGCGCTCGGGACAGGGACCTACGAGCAGTACTTC.

The CDR3 sequence is CASSSDRQRIYGYTF. The CDR3 bases are TGCGCCAGCAGCTCGGACCGACAGAGAATCTATGGCTACACCTTC. The chain couples TRBV5-1 to TRBJ1-2, with a tentative D call TRBD1 (5 bases). CDR3 length equals 15 residues. Between the trimmed V and J ends, which lost 3 bases and 4 bases, there was a span of 16 bases. Germline V gene data show CDR1 as SGHRS and CDR2 as YFSETQ.

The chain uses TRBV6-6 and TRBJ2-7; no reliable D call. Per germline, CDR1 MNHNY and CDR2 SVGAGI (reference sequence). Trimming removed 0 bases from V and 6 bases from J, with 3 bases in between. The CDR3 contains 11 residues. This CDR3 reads CASSYSREQYF. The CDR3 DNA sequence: TGTGCCAGCAGTTACTCGCGCGAGCAGTACTTC.

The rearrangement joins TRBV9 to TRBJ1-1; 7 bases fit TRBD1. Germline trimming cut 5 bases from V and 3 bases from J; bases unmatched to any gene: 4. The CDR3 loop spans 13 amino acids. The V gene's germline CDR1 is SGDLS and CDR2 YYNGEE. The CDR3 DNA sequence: TGTGCCAGCAGTGCCACAGGGGACACTGAAGCTTTCTTT. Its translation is CASSATGDTEAFF.

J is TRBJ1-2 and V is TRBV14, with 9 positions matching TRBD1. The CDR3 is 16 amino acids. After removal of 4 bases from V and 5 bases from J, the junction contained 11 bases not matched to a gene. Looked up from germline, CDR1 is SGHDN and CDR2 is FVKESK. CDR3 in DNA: TGTGCCAGCAGCCCCGGACAGGGGATATCGGTTTATGGCTACACCTTC. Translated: CASSPGQGISVYGYTF. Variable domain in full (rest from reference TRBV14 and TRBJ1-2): EAGVTQFPSHSVIEKGQTVTLRCDPISGHDNLYWYRRVMGKEIKFLLHFVKESKQDESGMPNNRFLAERTGGTYSTLKVQPAELEDSGVYFCASSPGQGISVYGYTFGSGTRLTVV.

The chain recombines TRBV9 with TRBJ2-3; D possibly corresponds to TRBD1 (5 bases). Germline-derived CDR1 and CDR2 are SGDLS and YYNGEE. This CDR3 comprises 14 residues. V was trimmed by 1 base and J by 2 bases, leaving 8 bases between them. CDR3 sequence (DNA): TGTGCCAGCAGCGTAACAGGCCACACAGATACGCAGTATTTT. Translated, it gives CASSVTGHTDTQYF.

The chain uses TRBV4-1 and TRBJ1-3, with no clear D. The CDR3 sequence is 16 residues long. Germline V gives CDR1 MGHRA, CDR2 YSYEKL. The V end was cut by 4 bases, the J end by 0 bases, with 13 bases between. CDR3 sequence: CASSLAEGYSGNTIYF. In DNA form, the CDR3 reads TGCGCCAGCAGCCTTGCGGAGGGCTACTCTGGAAACACCATATATTTT.

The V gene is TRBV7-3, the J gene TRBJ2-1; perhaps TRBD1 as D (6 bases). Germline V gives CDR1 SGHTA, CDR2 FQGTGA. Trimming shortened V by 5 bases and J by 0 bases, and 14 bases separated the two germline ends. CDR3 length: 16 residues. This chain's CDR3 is CASSTQGGSSYNEQFF. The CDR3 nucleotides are TGTGCCAGCAGCACACAGGGTGGGAGCTCCTACAATGAGCAGTTCTTC.

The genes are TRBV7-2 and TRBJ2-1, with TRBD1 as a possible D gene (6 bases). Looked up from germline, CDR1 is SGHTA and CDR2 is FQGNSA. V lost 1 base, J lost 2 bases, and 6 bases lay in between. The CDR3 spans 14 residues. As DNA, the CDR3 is TGTGCCAGCAGCTTAGGGACAGCCTACAATGAGCAGTTCTTC. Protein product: CASSLGTAYNEQFF.

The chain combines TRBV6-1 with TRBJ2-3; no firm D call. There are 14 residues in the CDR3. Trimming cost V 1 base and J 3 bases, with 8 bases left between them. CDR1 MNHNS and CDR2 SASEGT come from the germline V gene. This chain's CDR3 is CASSEDGGTDTQYF. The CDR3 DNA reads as TGTGCCAGCAGTGAAGATGGCGGAACAGATACGCAGTATTTT.

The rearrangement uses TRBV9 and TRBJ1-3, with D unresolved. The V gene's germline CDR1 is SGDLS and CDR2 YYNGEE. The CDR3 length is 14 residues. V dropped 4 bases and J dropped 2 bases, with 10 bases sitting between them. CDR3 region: CASSPRYAGNTIYF. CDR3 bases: TGTGCCAGCAGCCCGCGGTACGCTGGAAACACCATATATTTT.

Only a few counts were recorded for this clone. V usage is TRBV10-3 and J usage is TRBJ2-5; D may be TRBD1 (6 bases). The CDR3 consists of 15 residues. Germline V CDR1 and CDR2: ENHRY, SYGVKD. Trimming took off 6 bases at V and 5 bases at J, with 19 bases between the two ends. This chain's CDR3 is CAISEKQGLGETQYF. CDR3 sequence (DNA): TGTGCCATCAGCGAGAAACAGGGTTTAGGTGAGACCCAGTACTTC.

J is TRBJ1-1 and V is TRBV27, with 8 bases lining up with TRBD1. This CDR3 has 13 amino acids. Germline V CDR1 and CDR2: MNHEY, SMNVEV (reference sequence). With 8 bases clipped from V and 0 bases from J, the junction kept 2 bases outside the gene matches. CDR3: CASQGAVNTEAFF. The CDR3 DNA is TGTGCCAGCCAGGGGGCGGTGAACACTGAAGCTTTCTTT.

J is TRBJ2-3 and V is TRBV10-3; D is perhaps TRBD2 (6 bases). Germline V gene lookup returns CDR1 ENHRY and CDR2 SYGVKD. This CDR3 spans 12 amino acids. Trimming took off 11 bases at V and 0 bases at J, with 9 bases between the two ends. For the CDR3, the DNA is TGTGCCGGGGGGTCTAGCACAGATACGCAGTATTTT. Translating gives CAGGSSTDTQYF.

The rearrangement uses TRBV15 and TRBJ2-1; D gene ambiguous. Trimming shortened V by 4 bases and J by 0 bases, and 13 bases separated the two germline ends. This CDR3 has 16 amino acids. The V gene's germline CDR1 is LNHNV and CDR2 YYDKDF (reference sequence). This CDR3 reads CATSTFGGSSYNEQFF. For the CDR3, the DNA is TGTGCCACCAGCACCTTTGGCGGTAGCTCCTACAATGAGCAGTTCTTC. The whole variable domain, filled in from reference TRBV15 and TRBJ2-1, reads DAMVIQNPRYQVTQFGKPVTLSCSQTLNHNVMYWYQQKSSQAPKLLFHYYDKDFNNEADTPDNFQSRRPNTSFCFLDIRSPGLGDTAMYLCATSTFGGSSYNEQFFGPGTRLTVL.